There are a few counts of the clone carrying this T cell receptor (beta chain). Its antigen is not identified. These data originate in a study of identical twins' blood T cells. Study-wide points: Top TCRbeta clonotypes were shared more with twin than unrelated donors. Shared CDR3 clonotype counts between two donors mainly tracked the product of their cloneset sizes, twins included.

One entry per CDR3 protein, called by TCRdb with MiXCR from the 5' RACE reads. The sample has a few hundred thousand distinct CDR3 sequences, over 25% seen once. The CDR3 consists of 15 residues. V was pared by 1 base and J by 4 bases, with 3 bases of the junction left unmatched. Germline loops: CDR1 KGHSH, CDR2 LQKENI. Sequenced sample: PBMCs. The sequence derives from a woman aged 18-55 years in good health. J is TRBJ2-3 and V is TRBV18; 9 positions agree with TRBD2. CDR3 sequence: CASSPLAGAADTQYF. CDR3 DNA: TGTGCCAGCTCACCACTAGCGGGGGCCGCAGATACGCAGTATTTT.